This TCR beta chain was retrieved from a study of CD4 T cells in relation to SARS-CoV-2 and coronaviruses. Using immunoSEQ multiplex PCR, the repertoire was profiled, and TCRdb retains in-frame clones only, with some absent. The sample consists of 9,500 to 11,000 clones, around 80% of them appearing once. For this clone: Its antigen is undetermined.

The unexposed donors gave CD4+ T cells in about 2011-2018, prior to COVID-19. After ten to eleven days of culture, CD4+ T cells were isolated. From germline, CDR1 is MRHNA and CDR2 SNTAGT. CDR3 length: 15 amino acids. V shed 2 bases, J shed 7 bases, and the junction held 6 bases outside the gene matches. What was sequenced was CD4+ T cells from PBMCs, cultured in vitro. The clonotype originates from a human donor in good health. The V and J genes are TRBV6-4 and TRBJ1-2; 11 nucleotides align to TRBD1. The CDR3 DNA reads TGTGCCAGCAGTGACCAGGGGACAGGGGGAAGTGGCTACACCTTC. This translates into CASSDQGTGGSGYTF.